This TCR beta chain was captured in a study of blood T cells in healthy people across ages. CDR3 length equals 14 residues. The germline V and J ends were trimmed by 6 bases and 3 bases, with 14 bases remaining between them. The germline V gene encodes CDR1 MNHNY and CDR2 SVGAGI (reference sequence). Primers used in a second PCR of roughly 7 to 12 cycles were a sample-barcoded 5' primer and a J-beta primer mix. TCRdb reprocessed the 5' RACE reads via MiXCR and lists one record per CDR3 protein. This sample has more than 1,000,000 distinct CDR3 sequences; almost 25% occur once, and the top ten carry about 0.69%. This sample was also put to use in a study of T cells of mothers and their children.

This clonotype was sampled from a girl aged 2 to 10 in good health. The V call is TRBV6-6, the J call TRBJ2-5; D is unclear. The sample consisted of blood. CDR3 bases: TGTGCCAGCAGAGGTTCTGGAGTAGAAGAGACCCAGTACTTC. Translating it yields CASRGSGVEETQYF.